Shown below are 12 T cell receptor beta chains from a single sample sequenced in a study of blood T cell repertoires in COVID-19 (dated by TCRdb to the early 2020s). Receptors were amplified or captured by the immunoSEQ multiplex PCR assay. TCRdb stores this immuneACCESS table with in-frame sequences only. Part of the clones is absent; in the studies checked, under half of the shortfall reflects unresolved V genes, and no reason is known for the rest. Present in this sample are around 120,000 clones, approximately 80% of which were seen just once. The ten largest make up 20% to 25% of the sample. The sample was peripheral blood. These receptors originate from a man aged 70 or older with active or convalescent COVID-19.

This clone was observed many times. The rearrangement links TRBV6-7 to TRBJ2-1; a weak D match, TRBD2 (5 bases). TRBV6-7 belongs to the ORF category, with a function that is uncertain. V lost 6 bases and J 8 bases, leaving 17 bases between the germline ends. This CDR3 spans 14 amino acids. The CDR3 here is CASSPRSSCHEQFF. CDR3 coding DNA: TGTGCCAGCAGCCCTAGGTCTAGCTGCCATGAGCAGTTCTTC.

This CDR3 is CASSQAGQSYGYTF. The CDR3 bases are TGTGCCAGCAGCCAAGCAGGTCAATCCTATGGCTACACCTTC. The V call is TRBV3-1 (or the pseudogene TRBV3-2), the J call TRBJ1-2; D call uncertain. Germline CDR1 and CDR2: LGHDT and YNNKEL (reference sequence). The CDR3 consists of 14 residues. V lost 1 base to trimming and J lost 4 bases, with 10 bases between them.

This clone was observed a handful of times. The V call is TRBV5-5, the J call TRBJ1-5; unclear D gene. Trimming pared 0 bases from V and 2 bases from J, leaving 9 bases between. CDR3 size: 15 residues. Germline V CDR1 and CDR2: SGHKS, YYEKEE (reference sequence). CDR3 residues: CASSLGSTGNQPQHF. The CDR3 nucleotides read TGTGCCAGCAGCTTGGGAAGCACCGGCAATCAGCCCCAGCATTTT. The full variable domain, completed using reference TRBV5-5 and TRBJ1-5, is DAGVTQSPTHLIKTRGQQVTLRCSPISGHKSVSWYQQVLGQGPQFIFQYYEKEERGRGNFPDRFSARQFPNYSSELNVNALLLGDSALYLCASSLGSTGNQPQHFGDGTRLSIL.

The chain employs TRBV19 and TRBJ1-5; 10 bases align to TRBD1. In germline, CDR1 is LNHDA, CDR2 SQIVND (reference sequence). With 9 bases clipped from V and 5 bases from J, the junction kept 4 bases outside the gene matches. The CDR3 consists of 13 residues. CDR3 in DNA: TGTGCCAGGGGGACAGGGGTATATCAGCCCCAGCATTTT. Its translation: CARGTGVYQPQHF.

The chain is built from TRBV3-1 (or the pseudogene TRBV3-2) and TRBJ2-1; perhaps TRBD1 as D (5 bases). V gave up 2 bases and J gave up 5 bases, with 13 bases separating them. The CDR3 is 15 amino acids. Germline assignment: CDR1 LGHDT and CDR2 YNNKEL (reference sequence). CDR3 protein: CASSQSRWGDNEQFF. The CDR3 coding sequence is TGTGCCAGCAGCCAATCCCGGTGGGGCGACAATGAGCAGTTCTTC.

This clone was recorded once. CDR3 sequence: CASSLVGAGRVFF. Here the CDR3 DNA reads TGTGCCAGCAGTTTAGTTGGGGCAGGGAGGGTGTTCTTC. This chain links TRBV28 with TRBJ2-1; TRBD2 matches at 7 bases. CDR3 length: 13 residues. Germline values: CDR1 MDHEN, CDR2 SYDVKM. With V trimmed by 2 bases and J by 15 bases, 10 bases remained unmatched.

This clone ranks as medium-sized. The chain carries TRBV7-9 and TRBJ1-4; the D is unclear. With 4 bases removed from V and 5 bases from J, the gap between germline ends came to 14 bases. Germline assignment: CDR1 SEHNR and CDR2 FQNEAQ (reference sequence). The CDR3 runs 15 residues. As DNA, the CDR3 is TGTGCCAGCAGCTCGCCGGCCTTCGGGAATGAAAAACTGTTTTTT. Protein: CASSSPAFGNEKLFF.

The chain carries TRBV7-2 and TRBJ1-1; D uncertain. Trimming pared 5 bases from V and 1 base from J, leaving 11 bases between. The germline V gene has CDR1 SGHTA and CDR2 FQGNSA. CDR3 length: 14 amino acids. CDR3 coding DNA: TGTGCCAGCAGCCCGCATCGGGGGAACACTGAAGCTTTCTTT. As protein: CASSPHRGNTEAFF.

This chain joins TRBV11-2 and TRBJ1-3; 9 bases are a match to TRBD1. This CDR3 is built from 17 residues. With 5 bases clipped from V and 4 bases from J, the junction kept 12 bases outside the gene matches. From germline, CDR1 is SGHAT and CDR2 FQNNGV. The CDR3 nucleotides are TGTGCCAGCAGCCCCGGGAACAGGGGGCGCGTGGGAAACACCATATATTTT. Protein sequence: CASSPGNRGRVGNTIYF.

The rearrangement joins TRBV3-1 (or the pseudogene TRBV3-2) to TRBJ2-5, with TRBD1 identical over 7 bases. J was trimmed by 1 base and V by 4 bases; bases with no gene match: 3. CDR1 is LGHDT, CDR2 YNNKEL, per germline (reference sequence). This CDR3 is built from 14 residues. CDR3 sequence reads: CASSLGTVQETQYF. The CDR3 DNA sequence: TGTGCCAGCAGCCTAGGGACAGTCCAAGAGACCCAGTACTTC.

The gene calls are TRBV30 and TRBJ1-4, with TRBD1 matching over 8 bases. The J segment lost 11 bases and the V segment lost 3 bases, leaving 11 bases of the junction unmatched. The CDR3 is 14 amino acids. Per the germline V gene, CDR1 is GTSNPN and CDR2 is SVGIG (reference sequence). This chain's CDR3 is CAWSLGDRQGKLFF. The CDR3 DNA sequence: TGTGCCTGGAGCTTAGGGGACAGGCAAGGGAAACTGTTTTTT.

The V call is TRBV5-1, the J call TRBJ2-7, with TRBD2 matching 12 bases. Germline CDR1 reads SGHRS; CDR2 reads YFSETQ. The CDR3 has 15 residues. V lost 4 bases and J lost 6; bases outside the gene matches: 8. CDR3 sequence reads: CASSPLAGGPTEQYF. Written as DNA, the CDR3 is TGCGCCAGCAGCCCCCTAGCGGGAGGGCCGACCGAGCAGTACTTC.